This T cell receptor (beta chain) comes out of a study of shared clonotypes between healthy human individuals (dated by TCRdb to the early 2020s). Describing the broader study: Three men and a couple of women, aged 18 to 49 years, made up the cohort. For each donor, CD4 naive and CD4 memory were each given three plates, CD8 naive was given two plates, and CD8 memory was given one plate. Per donor, leukapheresis produced somewhere between about 0.9 and 10 billion PBMCs. Libraries were prepared and TCR repertoires were sequenced by different laboratories using diverse techniques, in order to increase sequencing depth and limit assay-specific biases. To estimate repertoire size and how much clonotypes are shared between individuals, the study performed deep sequencing of blood TCR repertoires from five healthy adults.

Using the deep immunoSEQ assay, TCR CDR3 regions were amplified from genomic DNA by multiplex PCR. For each cell subset, the extracted genomic DNA was distributed evenly across all wells of several immunoSEQ 96-well plates, and each plate served as one replicate. For sorted subsets, approximately 200 ng of genomic DNA, equivalent to around 31,000 T cell genomes, went into each replicate PCR. The purified libraries were quantified using a Qubit 3.0 fluorometer, sized with a Bioanalyzer 2100, and then quantified again using the KAPA Library Quantification kit. A separate single-read 150-cycle Illumina NextSeq 550 flow cell was used to sequence each immunoSEQ 96-well plate. From the authors' description of their analysis: Because the immunoSEQ output held only junctional sequences and lacked quality scores, the filtering could not match the filtering applied to full-length reads. Sequences were annotated with PyIR, a Python wrapper for IgBLAST v1.9, and V/J genes and CDR3 were assigned using IMGT germline references. Any read was removed if the V/J assignment was weak (E-value above 1e-6), the CDR3 was missing, or the read contained stop codons, out-of-frame junctions, or ambiguous translated residues. V3J clonotypes were defined as sequences sharing an identical inferred V gene, J gene, and CDR3 amino acid sequence. To compute the percentage overlap between repertoires, the number of shared unique clonotypes was divided by the size of the smaller repertoire. RTK rarefaction, the Chao1 estimator, and Recon v2.1 estimates of unobserved clonotypes were used to assess repertoire richness. Generation probabilities for all TCRbeta clonotypes obtained by the gDNA method from a handful of donors were computed using OLGA. This immuneACCESS table, as held by TCRdb, lists in-frame sequences with V and J called but not all clones. Of the missing ones, under half trace to an unresolved V gene in checked studies; the others have no known cause. Clone size and V and J calls were adopted from that table, with D and trimming inferred from the DNA. This sample holds 630,000 or so clones; 98% were observed only once. Jointly, the top ten make up approximately 0.3% of the sample.

This clone has a single count. Its antigen specificity is not known. No base quality information exists; no much larger clone differs at one position. Here is what the overall study found, with its caveats: Because the study included only a small number of donors, the genetic and exposure-history diversity represented was limited. Naive subsets generally had larger estimated clonotype richness than memory subsets. Even with the large sequencing depth, rarefaction of the sorted-subset datasets indicated that sequencing was incomplete. Sampling was limited to blood, and TCR repertoires in tissue likely differ from TCR repertoires in blood. Approximately 4.8% of naive CD4, 3% to 4% of naive CD8, approximately 2.2% of memory CD4, and around 0.42% of memory CD8 clonotypes were shared across several donors. Pairwise subsampling led to the expectation that sequencing depth would affect the degree of clonotype sharing among donors. Higher generation probabilities were observed for clonotypes shared by all four sorted-subset donors than for non-shared clonotypes.

V loses 4 bases at its end and J loses 5 bases; junction bases beyond the gene matches: 9. From a lookup of the germline V gene, CDR1 and CDR2 are MDHEN and SYDVKM. The CDR3 goes from the cysteine to the phenylalanine over 17 residues. Only the CDR3 region is kept as DNA, spanning 51 bases read in frame from base 1. CD8 naive samples were CD45RO-negative cells positively selected for CCR7, giving a CD45RA+CCR7+ population that excluded TemRA cells. Donors were healthy HIV-negative adults with no recently reported acute infections or vaccinations. Only Caucasian adults living in Nashville, Tennessee, USA were represented among the donors. After blood collection by leukapheresis, PBMCs were isolated using Ficoll-Histopaque density gradient centrifugation and then cryopreserved in the vapor phase of liquid nitrogen. Analytical flow cytometry was used to check the purity and quantity of every magnetically sorted T cell population. Genomic DNA was isolated from each sorted fraction and quantified by UV absorbance on a Nanodrop 2000c.

The source material was naive CD8+ T cells sorted from blood. The sample's cell subset or site, from its label and the paper: CD45RA+CCR7+. The rearranged chain carries TRBV28 and TRBJ2-5; 14 nucleotides in the junction match TRBD2. The receptor's source is a man aged 30-40 years in good health. In nucleotides, the sequence is TGTGCCAGCAGTTCCCCGGGACTAGCGGGAGTCGGTGAGACCCAGTACTTC. It codes for CASSSPGLAGVGETQYF.